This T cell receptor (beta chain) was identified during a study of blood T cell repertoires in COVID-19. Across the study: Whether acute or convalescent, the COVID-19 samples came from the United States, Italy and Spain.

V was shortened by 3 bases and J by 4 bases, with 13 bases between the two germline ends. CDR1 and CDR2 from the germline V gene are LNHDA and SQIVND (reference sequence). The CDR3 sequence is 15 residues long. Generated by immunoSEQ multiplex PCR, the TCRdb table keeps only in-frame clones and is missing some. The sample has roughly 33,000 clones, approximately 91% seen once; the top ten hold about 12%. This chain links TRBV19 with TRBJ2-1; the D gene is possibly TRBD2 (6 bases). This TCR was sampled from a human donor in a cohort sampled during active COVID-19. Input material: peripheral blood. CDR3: CASSMWGGTYNEQFF. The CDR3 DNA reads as TGTGCCAGTAGTATGTGGGGCGGGACGTACAATGAGCAGTTCTTC.